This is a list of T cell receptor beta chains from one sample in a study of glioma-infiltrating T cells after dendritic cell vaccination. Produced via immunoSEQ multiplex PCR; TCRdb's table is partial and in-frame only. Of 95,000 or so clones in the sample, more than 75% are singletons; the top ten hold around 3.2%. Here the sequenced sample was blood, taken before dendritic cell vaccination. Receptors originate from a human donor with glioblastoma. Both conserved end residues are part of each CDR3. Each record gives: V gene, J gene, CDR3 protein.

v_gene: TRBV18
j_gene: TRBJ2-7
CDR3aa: CASSPVAGAISYEQYF

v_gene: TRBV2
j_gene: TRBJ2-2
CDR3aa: CASSGDITGELFF

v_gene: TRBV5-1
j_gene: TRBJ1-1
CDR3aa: CASSLIGQGNTEAFF

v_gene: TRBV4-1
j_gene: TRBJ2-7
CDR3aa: CASSQTSGRVFEQYF

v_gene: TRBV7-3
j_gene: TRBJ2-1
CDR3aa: CASRGTEYNEQFF

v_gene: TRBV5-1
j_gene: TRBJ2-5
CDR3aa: CASSLWDSQETQYF

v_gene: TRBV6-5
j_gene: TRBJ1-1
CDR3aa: CASSYSKGANTEAFF

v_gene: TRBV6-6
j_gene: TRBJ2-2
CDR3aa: CASWRRDTGELFF

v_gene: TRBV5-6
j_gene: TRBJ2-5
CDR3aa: CASSPRASGIPGEAETQYF

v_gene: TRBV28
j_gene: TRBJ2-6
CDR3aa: CASSFLAGSGANVLTF

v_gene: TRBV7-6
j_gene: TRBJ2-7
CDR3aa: CASSLRGAASGGRSYEQYF

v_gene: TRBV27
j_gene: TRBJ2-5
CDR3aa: CASSRGLGETQYF

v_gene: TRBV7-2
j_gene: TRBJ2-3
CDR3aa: CASSLSGGGDTQYF

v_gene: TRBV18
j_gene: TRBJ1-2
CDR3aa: CASSPLGGEGYTF

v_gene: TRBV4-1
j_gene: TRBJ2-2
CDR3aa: CASSQEVSANTGELFF

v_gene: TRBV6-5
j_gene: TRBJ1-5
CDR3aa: CASKSGARNQPQHF

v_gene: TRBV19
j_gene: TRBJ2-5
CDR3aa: CASSIPGGSGSQTQYF

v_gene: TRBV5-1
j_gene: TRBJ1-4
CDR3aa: CASSFGQGEKLFF

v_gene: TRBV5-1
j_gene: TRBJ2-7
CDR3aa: CASSSDSYEQYF

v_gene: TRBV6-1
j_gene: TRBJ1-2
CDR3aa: CASSEAQKLGGNYGYTF

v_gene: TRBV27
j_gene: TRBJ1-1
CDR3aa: CASRKGPNTEAFF

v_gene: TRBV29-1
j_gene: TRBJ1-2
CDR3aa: CSVGQTTYGYTF

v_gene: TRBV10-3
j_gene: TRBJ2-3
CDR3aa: CAIGPGLAGGSTDTQYF

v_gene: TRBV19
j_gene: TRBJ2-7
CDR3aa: CASSMQGGHEQYF

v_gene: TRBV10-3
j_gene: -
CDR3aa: CAISEGLAGGKETQYF

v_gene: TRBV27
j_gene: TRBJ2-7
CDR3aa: CASSGYGRDYYYEQYF

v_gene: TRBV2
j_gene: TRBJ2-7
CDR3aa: CATIKNGAQGDEQYF

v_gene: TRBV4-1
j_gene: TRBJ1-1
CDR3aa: CASSQEARQGVVAFF

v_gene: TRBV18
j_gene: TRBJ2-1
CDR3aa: CASHRGGSYNEQFF

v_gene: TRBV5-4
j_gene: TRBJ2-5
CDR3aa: CASSLDGGETQYF

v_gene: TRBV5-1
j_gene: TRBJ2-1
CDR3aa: CASSLATRSNEQFF

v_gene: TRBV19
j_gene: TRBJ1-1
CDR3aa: CASREGGRPNTEAFF

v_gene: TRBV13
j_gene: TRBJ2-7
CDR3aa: CASSFWNRGIYEQYF

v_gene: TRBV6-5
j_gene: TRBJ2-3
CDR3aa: CASSSPERGMDTQYF

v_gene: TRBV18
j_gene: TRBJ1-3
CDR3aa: CASSPTGTVRTGGNTIYF

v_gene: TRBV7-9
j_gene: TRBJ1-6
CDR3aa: CASSPSVYGLHF

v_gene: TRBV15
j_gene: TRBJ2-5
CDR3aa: CATSSTEETQYF

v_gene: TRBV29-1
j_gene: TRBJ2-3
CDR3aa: CSIVRTGASTDTQYF

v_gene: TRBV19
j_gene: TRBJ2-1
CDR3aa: CASSILLAGGLNEQFF

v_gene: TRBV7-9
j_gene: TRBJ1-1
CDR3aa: CASSSTWGQSNTEAFF

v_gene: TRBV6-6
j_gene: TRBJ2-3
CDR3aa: CASSDYRQVSTDTQYF

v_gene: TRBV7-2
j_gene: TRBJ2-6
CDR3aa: CASSSSGYAGANVLTF

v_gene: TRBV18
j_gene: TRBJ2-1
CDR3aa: CASSHTGTYEQFF

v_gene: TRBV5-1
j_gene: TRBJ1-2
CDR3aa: CASSFTVSANYGYTF

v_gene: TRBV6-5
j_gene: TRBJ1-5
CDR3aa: CASSYSRLQPQHF

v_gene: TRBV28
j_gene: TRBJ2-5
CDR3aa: CASSLASGETQYF

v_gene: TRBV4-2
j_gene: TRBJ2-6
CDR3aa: CASSPLGSGTLSGANVLTF

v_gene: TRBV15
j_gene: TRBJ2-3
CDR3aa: CATSRDPRTGGTDTQYF

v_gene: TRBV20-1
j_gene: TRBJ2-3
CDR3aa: CSARDRHTQYF

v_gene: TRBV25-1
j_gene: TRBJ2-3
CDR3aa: CASSEVRRAGGGDTQYF

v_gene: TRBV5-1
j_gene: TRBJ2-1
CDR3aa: CASSLAERGAWDEQFF

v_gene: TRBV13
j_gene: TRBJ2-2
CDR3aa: CASSFRTGRYTGELFF

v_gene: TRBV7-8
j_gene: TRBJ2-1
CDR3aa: CASSLALAGDYVPTKQFF

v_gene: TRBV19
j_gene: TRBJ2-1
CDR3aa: CASNTVGLAANNEQFF

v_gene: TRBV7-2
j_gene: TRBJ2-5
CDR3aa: CASSYQGRETQYF

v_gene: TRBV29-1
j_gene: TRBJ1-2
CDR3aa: CSVLANYGYTF

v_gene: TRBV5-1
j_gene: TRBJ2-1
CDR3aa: CASSAGDRGVFNEQFF